The 26 T cell receptor beta chains listed next were all sequenced from one sample in a study of cytomegalovirus exposure and HLA in healthy donors. 13 Jbeta primers and 60 Vbeta primers were used for the PCR. Profiled with immunoSEQ multiplex PCR; TCRdb holds only in-frame clones, not every one. The sample shows fewer than 200,000 clones, about 80% of them seen only once. Sequencing was performed on PBMCs. The receptor set was obtained from a woman in her fifties or sixties in good health and CMV-seronegative.

This clone was seen a few times. The V and J genes are TRBV9 and TRBJ1-2, with D possibly matching TRBD1 (5 bases). The length of the CDR3 is 15 residues. V lost 7 bases, J lost 3 bases, and 19 bases lay in between. Germline V CDR1 and CDR2: SGDLS, YYNGEE. CDR3 in amino acids: CASGGATVWDYGYTF. In DNA, the CDR3 is TGTGCCAGCGGAGGGGCGACAGTCTGGGACTATGGCTACACCTTC.

The table lists this clone with a few counts. The V and J genes are TRBV5-4 and TRBJ2-7, with TRBD1 matching over 7 bases. Germline loops: CDR1 SGHNT, CDR2 YYREEE (reference sequence). The V segment lost 6 bases and the J segment 6 bases; nucleotides outside the gene matches: 3. CDR3 size: 11 residues. Here the CDR3 reads CASTDRIEQYF. CDR3 coding DNA: TGTGCCAGCACGGACAGGATCGAGCAGTACTTC.

The chain carries TRBV5-4 and TRBJ1-2; D is ambiguous. Trimming removed 0 bases from V and 4 bases from J, with 7 bases in between. The CDR3 length is 13 residues. Germline-derived CDR1 and CDR2 are SGHNT and YYREEE (reference sequence). This CDR3 is CASSLDTSYGYTF. The CDR3 coding sequence is TGTGCCAGCAGCTTGGACACCTCCTATGGCTACACCTTC.

V usage is TRBV20-1 and J usage is TRBJ2-7, with D possibly being TRBD1 (5 bases). This CDR3 spans 11 amino acids. CDR1 is DFQATT, CDR2 SNEGSKA, per germline (reference sequence). The germline V and J ends were trimmed by 6 bases and 6 bases, with 12 bases remaining between them. The CDR3 reads CSATPRGEQYF. The CDR3 DNA follows: TGCAGTGCCACCCCAAGGGGCGAGCAGTACTTC.

V usage is TRBV7-8 and J usage is TRBJ2-7; a weak D match, TRBD1 (6 bases). The germline V gene has CDR1 SGHVS and CDR2 FQNEAQ. The CDR3 sequence is 12 residues long. The V end was cut by 5 bases, the J end by 7 bases, with 12 bases between. DNA of the CDR3: TGTGCCAGCAGCCCCCAGGGGAGTGAGCAGTACTTC. Amino acid sequence: CASSPQGSEQYF.

The J gene is TRBJ1-5, the V gene TRBV6-1, with D hard to call. The CDR3 extends over 11 amino acids. V lost 2 bases and J lost 9, with 5 bases in between. Per germline, CDR1 MNHNS and CDR2 SASEGT. In nucleotides, the CDR3 is TGTGCCAGCAGTGAATACGGGCCCCAGCATTTT. This encodes CASSEYGPQHF.

The rearrangement links TRBV27 to TRBJ2-3, with 9 bases lining up with TRBD1. Trimming at V came to 5 bases and at J to 5 bases, leaving 11 bases not matched to a gene. The CDR3 sequence is 16 residues long. Germline V gives CDR1 MNHEY, CDR2 SMNVEV (reference sequence). CDR3 sequence: CASSAWAGTGQDTQYF. The CDR3 DNA sequence: TGTGCCAGCAGTGCCTGGGCCGGGACAGGGCAAGATACGCAGTATTTT.

The chain couples TRBV6-5 to TRBJ1-2; the D gene is possibly TRBD1 (5 bases). CDR1 and CDR2 from the germline V gene are MNHEY and SVGAGI. The CDR3 consists of 13 residues. Trimming shortened V by 8 bases and J by 1 base, and 11 bases separated the two germline ends. This CDR3 is CASGLGDNYGYTF. Written as DNA, the CDR3 is TGTGCCAGCGGATTAGGGGATAACTATGGCTACACCTTC.

The chain has TRBV4-2 and TRBJ2-7, with 10 bases aligning to TRBD2. V lost 0 bases and J lost 6; bases outside the gene matches: 8. The CDR3 has 16 amino acids. Germline-derived CDR1 and CDR2 are LGHNA and YNFKEQ. The CDR3 region has the DNA TGTGCCAGCAGCCAAGATCGCAGCGGGAGGGCCCGCGAGCAGTACTTC. It translates to CASSQDRSGRAREQYF.

This chain joins TRBV30 and TRBJ1-4, with 9 bases aligning to TRBD1. The germline V gene encodes CDR1 GTSNPN and CDR2 SVGIG (reference sequence). Trimming at V came to 8 bases and at J to 7 bases, leaving 14 bases not matched to a gene. This CDR3 spans 15 amino acids. The CDR3 sequence: CANSPRTGAREKLFF. CDR3 DNA sequence: TGTGCCAACTCCCCCCGGACAGGGGCACGTGAAAAACTGTTTTTT.

J is TRBJ2-1 and V is TRBV19, with a tentative D call TRBD1 (7 bases). V lost 10 bases, J lost 1 base, and 17 bases lay in between. Germline CDR1 LNHDA, CDR2 SQIVND (reference sequence). The length of the CDR3 is 15 residues. The DNA of the CDR3 is TGTGCCAATACAGGAGGGACAGAGTCCTACAATGAGCAGTTCTTC. This translates into CANTGGTESYNEQFF.

This clone was seen a single time. The chain uses TRBV29-1 and TRBJ1-2; no clear D. The CDR3 extends over 13 amino acids. CDR1 SQVTM and CDR2 ANQGSEA come from the germline V gene. The ends were cut back, 4 bases at V and 6 bases at J, with 15 bases in the middle. CDR3 residues: CSVVARLVDGYTF. The CDR3 bases are TGCAGCGTTGTTGCGCGCTTGGTGGATGGCTACACCTTC.

The chain has TRBV27 and TRBJ2-7, with TRBD2 matching over 11 bases. Germline assignment: CDR1 MNHEY and CDR2 SMNVEV (reference sequence). The V and J ends lost 5 bases and 0 bases, in that order; junction bases with no gene match: 12. The CDR3 extends over 18 amino acids. CDR3 in DNA: TGTGCCAGCAGTCCCTACCCCCCGACTAGCGGGATCTCCTACGAGCAGTACTTC. It is translated as CASSPYPPTSGISYEQYF.

A single count supports this clone. The V and J genes are TRBV5-1 and TRBJ1-1; 7 bases align to TRBD1. The CDR3 extends over 15 amino acids. The V gene's germline CDR1 is SGHRS and CDR2 YFSETQ. V was pared by 0 bases and J by 5 bases, with 7 bases of the junction left unmatched. In nucleotides, the CDR3 is TGCGCCAGCAGCTTGGCCGGGACAGAGGTAACTGAAGCTTTCTTT. Its protein product is CASSLAGTEVTEAFF.

The V and J genes are TRBV10-3 and TRBJ1-4; a weak D match, TRBD1 (6 bases). CDR1 ENHRY and CDR2 SYGVKD come from the germline V gene. V was clipped by 4 bases and J by 6 bases, with 12 bases between them. The CDR3 length is 14 residues. The CDR3 here is CAISADRWDEKLFF. CDR3 nucleotide sequence: TGTGCCATCAGTGCCGACAGGTGGGATGAAAAACTGTTTTTT.

V and J are TRBV5-4 and TRBJ2-1; the D gene is possibly TRBD1 (6 bases). Trimming took 3 bases from V and 0 from J, leaving 10 bases between them. In germline, CDR1 is SGHNT, CDR2 YYREEE (reference sequence). CDR3 length: 15 amino acids. DNA of the CDR3: TGTGCCAGCAGCTCCGGACAGAGCTCCTACAATGAGCAGTTCTTC. As protein: CASSSGQSSYNEQFF.

The rearrangement links TRBV2 to TRBJ2-2, with D maybe TRBD1 (6 bases). V gave up 6 bases and J gave up 4 bases, with 9 bases separating them. The CDR3 is made up of 13 amino acids. Germline CDR1 reads SNHLY; CDR2 reads FYNNEI. The CDR3 protein is CASSSRGTGELFF. The CDR3 coding sequence is TGTGCCAGCAGCTCCAGGGGCACCGGGGAGCTGTTTTTT.

The chain links TRBV5-1 to TRBJ2-2; possible D gene TRBD1, 5 bases. CDR3 length equals 16 residues. V lost 5 bases and J lost 2, with 16 bases in between. Per germline, CDR1 SGHRS and CDR2 YFSETQ. Here the CDR3 reads CASSSRDGVNTGELFF. Here the CDR3 DNA reads TGCGCCAGCAGTTCCAGGGATGGGGTAAACACCGGGGAGCTGTTTTTT.

The chain couples TRBV19 to TRBJ2-7, with a weak D call TRBD2 (5 bases). Trimming stripped 1 base from V and 2 bases from J, with 9 bases between. This CDR3 has 14 amino acids. Germline CDR1 LNHDA, CDR2 SQIVND (reference sequence). The DNA for the CDR3 is TGTGCCAGTAGTATAGTGGCGGGTACCTACGAGCAGTACTTC. Encoded protein: CASSIVAGTYEQYF.

V and J are TRBV6-1 and TRBJ2-1, with 8 bases matching TRBD2. In germline, CDR1 is MNHNS, CDR2 SASEGT. This CDR3 comprises 13 residues. V lost 5 bases and J lost 15; bases outside the gene matches: 12. The CDR3 loop reads CASSLPGTSAGFF. The CDR3 DNA reads as TGTGCCAGCAGTCTCCCCGGGACTAGTGCTGGGTTCTTC.

A note on this clone: Other DNA sequences in this sample translate to the same CDR3. This chain links TRBV21-1 with TRBJ2-7; TRBD1 is the table's D call and was not checked against the DNA. TRBV21-1 is labeled a pseudogene. The CDR3 sequence is 14 residues long. CDR3 region: CASSKDAGGREQYF. As DNA, the CDR3 is TGTGCCAGCAGCAAAGACGCAGGGGGTCGCGAGCAGTACTTC.

V and J are TRBV5-1 and TRBJ2-6, with D unresolved. Trimming pared 2 bases from V and 0 bases from J, leaving 6 bases between. Germline-derived CDR1 and CDR2 are SGHRS and YFSETQ. The CDR3 sequence is 15 residues long. CDR3 bases: TGCGCCAGCAGCTTAGCAGGCTCTGGGGCCAACGTCCTGACTTTC. Encoded protein: CASSLAGSGANVLTF.

The gene calls are TRBV5-1 and TRBJ2-5, with TRBD1 identical over 9 bases. Germline V lookup: CDR1 SGHRS, CDR2 YFSETQ. V lost 4 bases and J lost 5; bases outside the gene matches: 9. There are 15 residues in the CDR3. The CDR3 DNA sequence: TGCGCCAGCAGCGCTGGGACAGGGTGGGGGGAGACCCAGTACTTC. Translation: CASSAGTGWGETQYF.

This CDR3 is CASSVGGQGAGETQYF. For the CDR3, the DNA is TGTGCCAGCAGCGTAGGCGGACAGGGGGCAGGGGAGACCCAGTACTTC. This chain joins TRBV9 and TRBJ2-5; 11 nucleotides line up with TRBD1. The germline V gene has CDR1 SGDLS and CDR2 YYNGEE. The CDR3 loop spans 16 amino acids. V was pared by 0 bases and J by 5 bases, with 6 bases of the junction left unmatched.

The chain joins TRBV29-1 to TRBJ1-4; no firm D call. The CDR3 extends over 13 amino acids. Trimming took 4 bases from V and 0 from J, leaving 6 bases between them. Germline values: CDR1 SQVTM, CDR2 ANQGSEA. CDR3 sequence (DNA): TGCAGCGTTGGCTCGGCAACTAATGAAAAACTGTTTTTT. It yields the protein CSVGSATNEKLFF.

This rearrangement joins TRBV5-6 to TRBJ1-4; maybe TRBD1 (5 bases). The CDR3 consists of 15 residues. Germline assignment: CDR1 SGHDT and CDR2 YYEEEE. V was pared by 4 bases and J by 7 bases, with 17 bases between. In DNA form, the CDR3 reads TGTGCCAGCAGCCCAGGGAATTGGGAGGTTGAAAAACTGTTTTTT. Its translation: CASSPGNWEVEKLFF.